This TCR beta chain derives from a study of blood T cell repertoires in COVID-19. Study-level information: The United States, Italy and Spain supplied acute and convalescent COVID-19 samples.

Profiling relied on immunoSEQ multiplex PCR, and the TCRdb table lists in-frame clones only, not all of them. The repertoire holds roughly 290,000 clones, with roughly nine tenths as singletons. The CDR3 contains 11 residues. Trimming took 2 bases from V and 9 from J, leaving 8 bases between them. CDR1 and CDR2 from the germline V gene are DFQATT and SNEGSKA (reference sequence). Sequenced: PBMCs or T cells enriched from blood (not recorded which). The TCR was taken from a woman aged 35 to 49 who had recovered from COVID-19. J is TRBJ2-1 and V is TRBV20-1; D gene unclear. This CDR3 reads CSARSPGEQFF. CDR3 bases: TGCAGTGCTAGAAGTCCGGGTGAGCAGTTCTTC.